Here is one T cell receptor (beta chain) with its context. The antigen is not known. Nominal health characterized the donors when sampled, though unrecorded immune exposures were likely. These data originate in a study of cytomegalovirus exposure and HLA in healthy donors. PCR employed 60 Vbeta and 13 Jbeta primers. Here immunoSEQ multiplex PCR was the method, and the copy in TCRdb shows in-frame clones only, minus some. The sample records about 62,000 clones, roughly 80% being singletons. Overall study results and limits: A cluster of highly shared sequence variants was likely a sequencing artifact.

This CDR3 has 18 amino acids. Germline lookup yields CDR1 LNHDA and CDR2 SQIVND (reference sequence). After removal of 9 bases from V and 2 bases from J, the junction contained 17 bases not matched to a gene. The source is a woman in her twenties or thirties in good health and CMV-seronegative. Sample: PBMCs. The V call is TRBV19, the J call TRBJ1-3; 9 positions agree with TRBD1. The CDR3 protein is CASGMDRGARGTGNTIYF. The DNA of the CDR3 is TGTGCCAGCGGAATGGACAGGGGAGCAAGGGGCACTGGAAACACCATATATTTT.